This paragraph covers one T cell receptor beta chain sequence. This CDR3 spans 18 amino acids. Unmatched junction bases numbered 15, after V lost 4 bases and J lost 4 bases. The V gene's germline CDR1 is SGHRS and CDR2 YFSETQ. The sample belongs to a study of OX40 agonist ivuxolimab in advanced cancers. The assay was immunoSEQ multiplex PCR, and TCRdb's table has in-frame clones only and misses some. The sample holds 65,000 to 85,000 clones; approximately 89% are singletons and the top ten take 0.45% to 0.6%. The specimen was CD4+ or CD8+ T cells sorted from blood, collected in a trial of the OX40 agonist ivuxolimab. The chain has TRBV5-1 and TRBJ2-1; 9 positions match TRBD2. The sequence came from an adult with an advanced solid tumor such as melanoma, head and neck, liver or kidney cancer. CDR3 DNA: TGCGCCAGCAGCCCGGAGGGGAGCACTAGCGGGCGATACAATGAGCAGTTCTTC. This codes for CASSPEGSTSGRYNEQFF.